The present entry profiles one TCR beta chain with its context. Its antigen is currently unknown. The data belong to a study of cytomegalovirus exposure and HLA in healthy donors. Healthy bone marrow donors supplied every sample. Points from the study as a whole: Prior analysis indicated that the majority of TCR beta V segments exhibited productivity approximately 90% or approximately 30% of the time. Some V segments, including TRBV6-2 and TRBV6-3, were excluded as indistinguishable.

A multiplex PCR was run with 60 Vbeta primers and 13 Jbeta primers. Method: immunoSEQ multiplex PCR; TCRdb's copy keeps in-frame clones and lacks some. The clone table shows roughly 60,000 clones, with the ten largest holding 3.6%. CDR3 length: 13 amino acids. Trimming removed 5 bases from V and 3 bases from J; junction bases left unmatched: 3. Germline values: CDR1 MNHEY, CDR2 SVGAGI. The J gene is TRBJ1-1, the V gene TRBV6-5, with 7 bases lining up with TRBD1. Material: PBMCs. This TCR came from a woman between 18 and 29 years old in good health and CMV-seronegative. Written as DNA, the CDR3 is TGTGCCAGCAGTAGGACAGGTTACACTGAAGCTTTCTTT. This gives the protein CASSRTGYTEAFF.